The source of this TCR beta chain is a study of PD-1 blockade in mismatch repair-deficient tumors. In the study overall: Patients had about 13 mismatch repair-deficient cancer types and were previously treated and progressing.

On this clone: Its antigen is as yet unknown.

Clones were sequenced by immunoSEQ multiplex PCR, and TCRdb holds only the in-frame ones, with some missing. Here the sample spans about 14,000 clones, about 88% being singletons. The time point here: approximately 9-day in vitro stimulation with candidate neoantigen peptide 6. Cells were stimulated roughly eleven days with each of seven ELISpot-reactive neoantigens. Study-level results: Tumor-resident clones, often absent from pretreatment blood, expanded after pembrolizumab and then contracted. Three of seven peptides expanded clones, giving roughly 150 unique blood TCRs.

Trimming at V came to 3 bases and at J to 3 bases, leaving 15 bases not matched to a gene. This CDR3 spans 19 amino acids. From germline, CDR1 is GTSNPN and CDR2 SVGIG (reference sequence). The clonotype comes from an adult with mismatch repair-deficient cancer. The material was cells cultured in vitro, obtained from a patient treated with pembrolizumab. The V and J genes are TRBV30 and TRBJ2-2; 11 bases map to TRBD2. The CDR3 here is CAWSATEILAGGYTGELFF. The CDR3 nucleotides are TGTGCCTGGAGCGCTACCGAAATTCTAGCGGGAGGATACACCGGGGAGCTGTTTTTT.